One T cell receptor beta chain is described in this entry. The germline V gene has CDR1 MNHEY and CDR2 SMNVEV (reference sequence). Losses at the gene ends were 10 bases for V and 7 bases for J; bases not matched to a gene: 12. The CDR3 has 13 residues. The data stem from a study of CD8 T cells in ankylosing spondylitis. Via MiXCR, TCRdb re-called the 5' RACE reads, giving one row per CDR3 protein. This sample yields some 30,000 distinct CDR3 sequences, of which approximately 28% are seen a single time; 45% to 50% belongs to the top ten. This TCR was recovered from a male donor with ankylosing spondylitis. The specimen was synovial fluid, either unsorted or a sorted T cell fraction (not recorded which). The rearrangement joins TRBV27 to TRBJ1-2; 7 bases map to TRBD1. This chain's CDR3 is CATRRGRASGYTF. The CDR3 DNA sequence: TGTGCCACCCGAAGGGGGCGGGCCAGTGGCTACACCTTC.